This passage covers 15 T cell receptor beta chains from one sample sequenced in a study of Tregs in tolerant kidney transplant recipients. TCRdb's table, derived via immunoSEQ multiplex PCR, lists solely in-frame clones and lacks some. In the table there are 15,000 to 17,000 clones, 85% to 95% of which are singletons. The sample taken for sequencing was CD8+ T cells from blood. The receptors derive from a human donor in good health.

The V and J genes are TRBV27 and TRBJ2-7; TRBD1 aligns across 10 bases. Germline loops: CDR1 MNHEY, CDR2 SMNVEV (reference sequence). The CDR3 totals 14 residues. The V and J ends lost 2 bases and 3 bases, in that order; junction bases with no gene match: 1. CDR3 coding DNA: TGTGCCAGCAGTTTAGGACAGGGGGACTACGAGCAGTACTTC. Translation: CASSLGQGDYEQYF.

The chain has TRBV9 and TRBJ2-6; 9 positions agree with TRBD2. The germline gives CDR1 SGDLS, CDR2 YYNGEE. Unmatched junction bases numbered 8, after V lost 0 bases and J lost 1 base. This CDR3 has 19 amino acids. This CDR3 reads CASSVEVAGGTSGANVLTF. The DNA of the CDR3 is TGTGCCAGCAGCGTAGAAGTGGCGGGAGGGACTTCTGGGGCCAACGTCCTGACTTTC. Filled out from reference TRBV9 and TRBJ2-6, the complete variable domain reads DSGVTQTPKHLITATGQRVTLRCSPRSGDLSVYWYQQSLDQGLQFLIQYYNGEERAKGNILERFSAQQFPDLHSELNLSSLELGDSALYFCASSVEVAGGTSGANVLTFGAGSRLTVL.

CDR3 residues: CASSLVAGSPDTQYF. The CDR3, as DNA: TGTGCCAGCAGCTTAGTAGCTGGGAGTCCAGATACGCAGTATTTT. The chain employs TRBV7-6 and TRBJ2-3; TRBD2 is a possible D gene (5 bases). The CDR3 runs 15 residues. The V end lost 1 base, the J end lost 4 bases, and 12 bases lay between the germline ends. In germline, CDR1 is SGHVS, CDR2 FNYEAQ.

V and J are TRBV11-2 and TRBJ2-5; D unresolved. This CDR3 has 11 residues. Germline CDR1 is SGHAT and CDR2 is FQNNGV. V gave up 8 bases and J gave up 7 bases, with 11 bases separating them. The CDR3 loop is CASQNGGTQYF. The CDR3 coding sequence is TGTGCCAGCCAGAATGGCGGGACCCAGTACTTC. The full variable domain, in which reference TRBV11-2 and TRBJ2-5 provide the parts outside the CDR3, is EAGVAQSPRYKIIEKRQSVAFWCNPISGHATLYWYQQILGQGPKLLIQFQNNGVVDDSQLPKDRFSAERLKGVDSTLKIQPAKLEDSAVYLCASQNGGTQYFGPGTRLLVL.

The gene calls are TRBV27 and TRBJ2-2, with D possibly matching TRBD1 (5 bases). V gave up 3 bases and J gave up 4 bases, with 9 bases separating them. The CDR3 has 14 amino acids. Germline V gene data show CDR1 as MNHEY and CDR2 as SMNVEV (reference sequence). As DNA, the CDR3 is TGTGCCAGCAGTTTGGGGCGAGGCACCGGGGAGCTGTTTTTT. This gives the protein CASSLGRGTGELFF.

This chain links TRBV5-1 with TRBJ2-1; 10 positions match TRBD1. Germline CDR1 reads SGHRS; CDR2 reads YFSETQ. J was trimmed by 9 bases and V by 4 bases; bases with no gene match: 4. CDR3 length: 13 amino acids. The CDR3 sequence is CASSETGGGEQFF. Here the CDR3 DNA reads TGCGCCAGCAGCGAGACAGGGGGCGGTGAGCAGTTCTTC.

The chain recombines TRBV2 with TRBJ2-3, with 8 bases aligning to TRBD2. Germline trimming cut 6 bases from V and 3 bases from J; bases unmatched to any gene: 8. Germline CDR1 and CDR2: SNHLY and FYNNEI. CDR3 size: 15 residues. CDR3 nucleotide sequence: TGTGCCAGCAGGCCTCAGCGGGGGTCGACAGATACGCAGTATTTT. Protein: CASRPQRGSTDTQYF.

The J gene is TRBJ1-5, the V gene TRBV7-9, with D possibly matching TRBD1 (6 bases). Germline lookup yields CDR1 SEHNR and CDR2 FQNEAQ (reference sequence). CDR3 length: 18 residues. The ends were cut back, 1 base at V and 1 base at J, with 17 bases in the middle. The CDR3 loop reads CASSLGGPRGASNQPQHF. The CDR3, as DNA: TGTGCCAGCAGCTTAGGGGGGCCTAGGGGTGCGAGCAATCAGCCCCAGCATTTT. The full variable domain, completed using reference TRBV7-9 and TRBJ1-5, is DTGVSQNPRHKITKRGQNVTFRCDPISEHNRLYWYRQTLGQGPEFLTYFQNEAQLEKSRLLSDRFSAERPKGSFSTLEIQRTEQGDSAMYLCASSLGGPRGASNQPQHFGDGTRLSIL.

The chain links TRBV10-3 to TRBJ1-1; the D gene is possibly TRBD1 (5 bases). The CDR3 sequence is 12 residues long. Trimming removed 2 bases from V and 8 bases from J, with 9 bases in between. From germline, CDR1 is ENHRY and CDR2 SYGVKD. The chain's CDR3 is CAISEGTNEAFF. CDR3 nucleotides: TGTGCCATCAGTGAGGGGACGAACGAAGCTTTCTTT.

CDR3 in amino acids: CASSLRTGGNQPQHF. DNA of the CDR3: TGTGCCAGCAGCTTAAGGACAGGGGGTAATCAGCCCCAGCATTTT. The rearrangement joins TRBV7-2 to TRBJ1-5, with TRBD1 matching over 10 bases. Germline CDR1 reads SGHTA; CDR2 reads FQGNSA. This CDR3 is 15 amino acids long. J was trimmed by 4 bases and V by 2 bases; bases with no gene match: 2.

The J gene is TRBJ1-1, the V gene TRBV5-6; D perhaps matches TRBD1 (6 bases). The CDR3 is 15 amino acids. CDR1 SGHDT and CDR2 YYEEEE come from the germline V gene. V shed 2 bases and J shed 1 base, with 12 bases lying between them. The CDR3 DNA reads as TGTGCCAGCAGCTTTAGGGGGGTCGGGAACACTGAAGCTTTCTTT. It specifies CASSFRGVGNTEAFF.

The rearrangement links TRBV5-1 to TRBJ2-1; 7 bases are shared with TRBD2. CDR1 and CDR2 (germline): SGHRS, YFSETQ. The CDR3 has 17 amino acids. Trimming removed 4 bases from V and 4 bases from J; junction bases left unmatched: 14. CDR3: CASSGGTNRNPYNEQFF. Here the CDR3 DNA reads TGCGCCAGCAGCGGAGGGACTAACCGAAACCCTTACAATGAGCAGTTCTTC.

The chain is built from TRBV29-1 and TRBJ1-1; no firm D call. The CDR3 extends over 13 amino acids. Germline CDR1 is SQVTM and CDR2 is ANQGSEA. Trimming shortened V by 3 bases and J by 0 bases, and 8 bases separated the two germline ends. The CDR3 protein is CSVDLGLNTEAFF. The CDR3 nucleotides are TGCAGCGTTGACCTGGGGTTGAACACTGAAGCTTTCTTT.

The CDR3 here is CASSAGLAGGRVTDTQYF. The CDR3 region has the DNA TGTGCCAGCAGCGCGGGACTAGCGGGGGGGCGGGTCACAGATACGCAGTATTTT. This chain uses TRBV5-4 with TRBJ2-3; TRBD2 agrees at 16 bases. V dropped 4 bases and J dropped 2; count of bases not matched to a gene: 7. Germline V gene sequence: CDR1 SGHNT, CDR2 YYREEE (reference sequence). The CDR3 sequence is 18 residues long.

This chain connects TRBV11-1 to TRBJ2-1; maybe TRBD1 (6 bases). Germline V lookup: CDR1 SGHAT, CDR2 FQDESV (reference sequence). The CDR3 has 14 residues. Trimming took off 5 bases at V and 7 bases at J, with 15 bases between the two ends. CDR3 sequence reads: CASSGGQWGNEQFF. The CDR3 coding sequence is TGTGCCAGCAGCGGAGGACAGTGGGGGAATGAGCAGTTCTTC.